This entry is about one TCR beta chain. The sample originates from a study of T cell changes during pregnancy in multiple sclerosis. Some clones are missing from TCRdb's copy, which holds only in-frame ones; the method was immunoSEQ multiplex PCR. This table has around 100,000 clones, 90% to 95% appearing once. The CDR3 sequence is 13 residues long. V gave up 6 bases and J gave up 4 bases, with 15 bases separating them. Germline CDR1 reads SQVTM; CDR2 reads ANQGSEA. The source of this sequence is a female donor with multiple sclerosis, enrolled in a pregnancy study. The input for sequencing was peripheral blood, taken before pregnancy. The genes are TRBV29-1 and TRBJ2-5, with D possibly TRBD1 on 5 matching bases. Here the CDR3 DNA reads TGCAGCGTCAACGGGTTTCAGGGAGAGACCCAGTACTTC. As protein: CSVNGFQGETQYF. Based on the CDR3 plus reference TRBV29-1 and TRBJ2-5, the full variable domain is SAVISQKPSRDICQRGTSLTIQCQVDSQVTMMFWYRQQPGQSLTLIATANQGSEATYESGFVIDKFPISRPNLTFSTLTVSNMSPEDSSIYLCSVNGFQGETQYFGPGTRLLVL.